The 17 T cell receptor beta chains below all came from one sample that was sequenced in a study of blood T cells in healthy people across ages. A J-beta primer mix and a sample-barcoded 5' primer were used in a second PCR of roughly 7 to 12 cycles. MiXCR, run by TCRdb on the 5' RACE reads, gives a single entry per CDR3 protein. Of 1,800,000 or so distinct CDR3 sequences in the sample, approximately 40% were seen once. Material for sequencing was blood. These receptor sequences come from a human donor in good health.

This clonotype was counted only a few times. This chain links TRBV7-2 with TRBJ1-2; D unresolved. Trimming took off 0 bases at V and 8 bases at J, with 13 bases between the two ends. This CDR3 spans 14 amino acids. Germline V gene lookup returns CDR1 SGHTA and CDR2 FQGNSA. The CDR3 region has the DNA TGTGCCAGCAGCTTAGCCGCCGGGGAATACGGCTACACCTTC. Encoded protein: CASSLAAGEYGYTF. The whole variable domain, remainder taken from reference TRBV7-2 and TRBJ1-2, is GAGVSQSPSNKVTEKGKDVELRCDPISGHTALYWYRQSLGQGLEFLIYFQGNSAPDKSGLPSDRFSAERTGGSVSTLTIQRTQQEDSAVYLCASSLAAGEYGYTFGSGTRLTVV.

The chain's CDR3 is CASSQDIGQWQTFYGYTF. Written as DNA, the CDR3 is TGCGCCAGCAGCCAAGATATAGGACAGTGGCAAACCTTCTATGGCTACACCTTC. The chain combines TRBV4-3 with TRBJ1-2, with D tentatively TRBD1 (6 bases). The V end lost 0 bases, the J end lost 4 bases, and 21 bases lay between the germline ends. Germline V gene sequence: CDR1 LGHNA, CDR2 YSLEER. The length of the CDR3 is 18 residues.

This sequence joins TRBV12-3 or TRBV12-4 and TRBJ2-7; TRBD1 matches at 7 bases. The CDR3 covers 17 residues. V dropped 6 bases and J dropped 6; count of bases not matched to a gene: 20. The CDR3 sequence is CASSAGRGSKPPFEQYF. Written as DNA, the CDR3 is TGTGCCAGCAGCGCCGGCAGGGGGTCTAAACCCCCCTTCGAGCAGTACTTC.

This chain links TRBV7-2 with TRBJ1-2; perhaps TRBD1 as D (5 bases). The CDR3 consists of 15 residues. V dropped 1 base and J dropped 4 bases, with 13 bases sitting between them. Germline V gene data show CDR1 as SGHTA and CDR2 as FQGNSA. CDR3 sequence reads: CASSLDGAAPYGYTF. The CDR3 DNA sequence: TGTGCCAGCAGCTTAGATGGGGCGGCACCCTATGGCTACACCTTC.

The gene calls are TRBV20-1 and TRBJ2-7; 8 positions match TRBD1. Germline CDR1 is DFQATT and CDR2 is SNEGSKA (reference sequence). V lost 4 bases and J lost 9; bases outside the gene matches: 8. CDR3 length: 12 amino acids. Here the CDR3 reads CSAMTDRGGQYF. The CDR3 nucleotides are TGCAGTGCTATGACTGACAGGGGAGGGCAGTACTTC.

This chain connects TRBV7-3 to TRBJ2-5; 9 bases align to TRBD2. The CDR3 is 14 residues long. The V gene's germline CDR1 is SGHTA and CDR2 FQGTGA. Trimming cost V 10 bases and J 4 bases; bases outside gene matches: 10. The CDR3 DNA is TGTGCCATCGCTCGCGGGGGGGCCGGAGAGACCCAGTACTTC. It is translated as CAIARGGAGETQYF.

The rearrangement uses TRBV28 and TRBJ2-7; D not certain. Trimming removed 7 bases from V and 3 bases from J, with 13 bases in between. In germline, CDR1 is MDHEN, CDR2 SYDVKM. The length of the CDR3 is 13 residues. The CDR3 loop reads CASMLGSLYEQYF. The CDR3 DNA reads TGTGCCAGCATGCTCGGGTCCCTCTACGAGCAGTACTTC.

This clonotype was observed a few times. The V call is TRBV6-1, the J call TRBJ2-3; D possibly uses TRBD1 or TRBD2 (5 bases each). CDR1 MNHNS and CDR2 SASEGT come from the germline V gene. Trimming took off 3 bases at V and 2 bases at J, with 15 bases between the two ends. This CDR3 has 16 residues. The CDR3 bases are TGTGCCAGCAGTGAGATACAGAGGGGTTTCACAGATACGCAGTATTTT. Amino acids: CASSEIQRGFTDTQYF.

This clonotype was observed a few times. This rearrangement joins TRBV20-1 to TRBJ1-5, with D hard to call. The germline V gene has CDR1 DFQATT and CDR2 SNEGSKA (reference sequence). The V gene lost 0 bases and the J gene lost 4 bases, with 16 bases spanning the gap. The CDR3 runs 16 residues. The CDR3 protein is CSARDRVVSWNQPQHF. In DNA form, the CDR3 reads TGCAGTGCTAGAGATCGGGTAGTCAGTTGGAATCAGCCCCAGCATTTT.

The rearrangement uses TRBV6-5 and TRBJ1-2; D ambiguous. The CDR3 runs 15 residues. Per germline, CDR1 MNHEY and CDR2 SVGAGI. V lost 2 bases, J lost 6 bases, and 16 bases lay in between. CDR3 sequence: CASSYAGIPGHGYTF. DNA of the CDR3: TGTGCCAGCAGTTACGCCGGAATACCCGGGCATGGCTACACCTTC.

This clonotype came up many times. The J gene is TRBJ1-2, the V gene TRBV12-3 or TRBV12-4; D possibly corresponds to TRBD1 (6 bases). The CDR3 runs 17 residues. Trimming removed 5 bases at V and 4 bases at J, with 23 bases between. This CDR3 is CASSPRGGGLSFYGYTF. The CDR3, as DNA: TGTGCCAGCAGTCCCCGTGGGGGGGGGCTAAGTTTCTATGGCTACACCTTC.

This clonotype was detected only a few times. The rearrangement links TRBV12-3 or TRBV12-4 to TRBJ1-1, with D possibly matching TRBD1 (6 bases). Trimming left V 5 bases short and J 5 bases short, with 12 bases between. The CDR3 runs 13 residues. The CDR3: CASSLRDMTEAFF. The CDR3 nucleotides read TGTGCCAGCAGTCTCCGGGACATGACTGAAGCTTTCTTT.

This clonotype was detected only a few times. This chain uses TRBV7-2 with TRBJ1-4; 7 nucleotides align to TRBD1. V lost 5 bases to trimming and J lost 9 bases; unmatched junction nucleotides: 3. This CDR3 is 12 amino acids long. The germline V gene encodes CDR1 SGHTA and CDR2 FQGNSA. CDR3 protein: CASSQQGKKLFF. The CDR3, as DNA: TGTGCCAGCAGCCAACAGGGGAAAAAACTGTTTTTT.

DNA of the CDR3: TGCAGTGCTAGAGATTTTTTTGGAGTACTCCAAGAGACCCAGTACTTC. Translated, it gives CSARDFFGVLQETQYF. The chain joins TRBV20-1 to TRBJ2-5; no clear D. V lost 0 bases and J lost 1, with 15 bases in between. The CDR3 runs 16 residues. CDR1 and CDR2 from the germline V gene are DFQATT and SNEGSKA (reference sequence).

This chain links TRBV4-2 with TRBJ1-2; 7 bases are a match to TRBD1. The CDR3 is made up of 12 amino acids. CDR1 and CDR2 from the germline V gene are LGHNA and YNFKEQ. The V and J ends lost 0 bases and 10 bases, in that order; junction bases with no gene match: 2. This CDR3 is CASSQDRGLYTF. The DNA of the CDR3 is TGTGCCAGCAGCCAAGATAGGGGGCTCTACACCTTC.

This sequence joins TRBV5-1 and TRBJ2-3; 13 bases are a match to TRBD2. From germline, CDR1 is SGHRS and CDR2 YFSETQ. This CDR3 is 17 amino acids long. After removal of 4 bases from V and 0 bases from J, the junction contained 5 bases not matched to a gene. The CDR3 protein is CASSVLTSGGSTDTQYF. The CDR3 DNA is TGCGCCAGCAGCGTCCTGACTAGCGGGGGGAGCACAGATACGCAGTATTTT.

V usage is TRBV13 and J usage is TRBJ2-7; D possibly corresponds to TRBD2 (7 bases). The CDR3 is made up of 14 amino acids. The germline V gene has CDR1 PRHDT and CDR2 FYEKMQ (reference sequence). V was pared by 6 bases and J by 8 bases, with 20 bases between. The CDR3 here is CASREGGRLFQQYF. The CDR3 bases are TGTGCCAGCAGAGAGGGGGGGCGGCTCTTCCAGCAGTACTTC.